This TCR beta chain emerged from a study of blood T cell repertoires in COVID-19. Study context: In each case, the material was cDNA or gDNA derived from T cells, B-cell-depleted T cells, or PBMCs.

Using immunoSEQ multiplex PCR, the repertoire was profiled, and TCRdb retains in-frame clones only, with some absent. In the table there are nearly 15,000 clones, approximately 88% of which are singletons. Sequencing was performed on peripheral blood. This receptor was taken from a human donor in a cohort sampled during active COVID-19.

The CDR3 loop is CASSLNGGAPDTQYF. The CDR3 region has the DNA TGTGCCAGCAGCTTAAACGGGGGGGCCCCAGATACGCAGTATTTT. The chain couples TRBV7-2 to TRBJ2-3; 8 nucleotides line up with TRBD2. V gave up 2 bases and J gave up 4 bases; unmatched junction bases: 5. This CDR3 has 15 amino acids. CDR1 and CDR2 (germline): SGHTA, FQGNSA. Complete variable domain (other parts from reference TRBV7-2 and TRBJ2-3): GAGVSQSPSNKVTEKGKDVELRCDPISGHTALYWYRQSLGQGLEFLIYFQGNSAPDKSGLPSDRFSAERTGGSVSTLTIQRTQQEDSAVYLCASSLNGGAPDTQYFGPGTRLTVL.